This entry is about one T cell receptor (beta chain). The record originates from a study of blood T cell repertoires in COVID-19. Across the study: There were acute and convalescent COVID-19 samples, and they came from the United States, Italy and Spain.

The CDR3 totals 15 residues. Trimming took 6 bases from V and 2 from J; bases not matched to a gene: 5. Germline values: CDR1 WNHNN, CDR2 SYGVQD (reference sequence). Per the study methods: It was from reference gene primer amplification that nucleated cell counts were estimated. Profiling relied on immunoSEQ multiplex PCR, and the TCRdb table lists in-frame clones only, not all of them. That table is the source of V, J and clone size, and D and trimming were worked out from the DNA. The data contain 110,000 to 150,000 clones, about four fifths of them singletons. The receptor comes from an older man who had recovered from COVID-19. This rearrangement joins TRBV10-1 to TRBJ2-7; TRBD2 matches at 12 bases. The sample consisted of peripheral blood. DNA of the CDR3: TGCGCCAGCAGCGATCTAGCGGGAGGGACCTACGAGCAGTACTTC. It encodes CASSDLAGGTYEQYF.